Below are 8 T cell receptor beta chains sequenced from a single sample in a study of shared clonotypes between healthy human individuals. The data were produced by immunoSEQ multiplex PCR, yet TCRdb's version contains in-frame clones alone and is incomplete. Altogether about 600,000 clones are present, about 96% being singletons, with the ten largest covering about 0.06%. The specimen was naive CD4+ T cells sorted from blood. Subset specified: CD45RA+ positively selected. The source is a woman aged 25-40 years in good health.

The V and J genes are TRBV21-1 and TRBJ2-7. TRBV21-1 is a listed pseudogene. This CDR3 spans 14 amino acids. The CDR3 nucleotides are TGTGCCAGCAGCAAACTAAGGGGGGCAAACGAGCAGTACTTC. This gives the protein CASSKLRGANEQYF.

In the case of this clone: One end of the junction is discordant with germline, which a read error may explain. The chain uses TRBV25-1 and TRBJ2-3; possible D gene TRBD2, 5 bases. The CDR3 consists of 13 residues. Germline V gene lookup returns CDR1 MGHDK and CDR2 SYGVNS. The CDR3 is CASSRGSTYTQYF. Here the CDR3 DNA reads TGTGCCAGCAGTCGTGGGAGCACATATACGCAGTATTTT.

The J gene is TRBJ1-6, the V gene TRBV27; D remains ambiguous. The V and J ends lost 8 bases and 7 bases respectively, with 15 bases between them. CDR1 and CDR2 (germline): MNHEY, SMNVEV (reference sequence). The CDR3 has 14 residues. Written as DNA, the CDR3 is TGTGCCAGCCGGCCCGGGAGTTGGAATTCACCCCTCCACTTT. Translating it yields CASRPGSWNSPLHF.

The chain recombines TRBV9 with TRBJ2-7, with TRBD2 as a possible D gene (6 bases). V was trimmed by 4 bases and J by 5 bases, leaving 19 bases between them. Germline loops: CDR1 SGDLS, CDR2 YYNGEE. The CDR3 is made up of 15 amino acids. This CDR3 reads CASSPRRGVVNEQYF. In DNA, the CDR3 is TGTGCCAGCAGCCCCCGGCGGGGAGTAGTCAACGAGCAGTACTTC.

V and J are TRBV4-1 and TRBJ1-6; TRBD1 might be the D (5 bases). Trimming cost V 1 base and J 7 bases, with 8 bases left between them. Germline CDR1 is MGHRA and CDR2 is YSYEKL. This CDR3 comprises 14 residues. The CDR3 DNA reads TGCGCCAGCAGCCAAGTTGGGGGAAATTCACCCCTCCACTTT. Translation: CASSQVGGNSPLHF.

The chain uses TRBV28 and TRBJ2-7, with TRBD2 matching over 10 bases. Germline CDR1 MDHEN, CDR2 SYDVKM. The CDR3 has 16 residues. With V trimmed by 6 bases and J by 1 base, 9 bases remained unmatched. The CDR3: CASSPSHSGRSYEQYF. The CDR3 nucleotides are TGTGCCAGCAGCCCCTCTCATAGCGGGAGGTCCTACGAGCAGTACTTC.

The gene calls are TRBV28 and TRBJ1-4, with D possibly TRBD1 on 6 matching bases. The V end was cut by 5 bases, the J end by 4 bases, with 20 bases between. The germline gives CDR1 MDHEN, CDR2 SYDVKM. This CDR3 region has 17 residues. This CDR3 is CASSPSQGVGYNEKLFF. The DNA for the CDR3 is TGTGCCAGCAGTCCCTCACAGGGAGTGGGATATAATGAAAAACTGTTTTTT.

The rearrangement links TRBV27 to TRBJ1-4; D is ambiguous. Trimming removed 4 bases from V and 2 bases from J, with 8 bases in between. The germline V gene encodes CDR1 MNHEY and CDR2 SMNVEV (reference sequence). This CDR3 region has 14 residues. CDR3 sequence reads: CASSSGRTNEKLFF. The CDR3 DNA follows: TGTGCCAGCAGTTCTGGACGGACTAATGAAAAACTGTTTTTT.